This T cell receptor beta chain was identified in a study of T-cell reconstitution after alpha-beta-depleted transplantation in children. This clonotype appeared many times. Using unique molecular identifiers, the investigators prepared the TCRbeta library. Via MiXCR, TCRdb re-called the PCR reads, giving one row per CDR3 protein. The sample lists some 200,000 distinct CDR3 sequences; about 14% were seen once. CDR3 size: 13 residues. V lost 8 bases and J lost 6; bases outside the gene matches: 5. Germline values: CDR1 WSHSY, CDR2 SAAADI. The sample here was PBMCs from the stem cell graft donor, taken from the stem cell graft. The sequence was obtained from a human donor who donated a stem cell graft to a child with acute lymphoblastic leukemia. The chain employs TRBV10-2 and TRBJ2-1; 9 nucleotides align to TRBD1. As DNA, the CDR3 is TGCGCCAGCCGGGACAGGGCTGGCAATGAGCAGTTCTTC. This gives the protein CASRDRAGNEQFF.